The rows below give T cell receptor beta chains drawn from one sample of a study of cytomegalovirus exposure and HLA in healthy donors. TCRdb's copy holds only in-frame clones and misses some; the assay was immunoSEQ multiplex PCR. The sample lists under 200,000 clones, roughly four fifths occurring once. What was sequenced was PBMCs. These receptors all come from a man between 18 and 35 years old in good health and CMV-seronegative. Both conserved end residues are part of each CDR3. The D gene is left open where the match is weak. Clone size is given for some rows only: seen once, a few or many times, or a class if the clone is expanded.

TRBJ2-1	TRBV27	TRBD1	NA	TGTGCCAGCATACTATCCGGGACAGGGTACAATGAGCAGTTCTTC	CASILSGTGYNEQFF
TRBJ1-6	TRBV25-1	NA	NA	TGTGCCAGCAGTGCCCCGGGTCTCTATTCACCCCTCCACTTT	CASSAPGLYSPLHF
TRBJ2-2	TRBV27	TRBD2	NA	TGTGCCAGCACCCCTGGGACTAGCGGGAGACACGGGGAGCTGTTTTTT	CASTPGTSGRHGELFF
TRBJ2-1	TRBV5-6	NA	once	TGTGCCACCGGGCGGCGCGGGATGGCCTACAATGAGCAGTTCTTC	CATGRRGMAYNEQFF
TRBJ2-7	TRBV6-1	TRBD2	NA	TGTGCCACGACCACGCGGGGGTCGCCCTACGAGCAGTACTTC	CATTTRGSPYEQYF
TRBJ2-1	TRBV23-1	TRBD1	NA	TGCGCCAGCAGTCTCCGGGACAGGCCTTTCAATGAGCAGTTCTTC	CASSLRDRPFNEQFF
TRBJ2-5	TRBV18	TRBD2	NA	TGTGCCAGCTCACCACTTGGTCTAGCGGGGTTCCAAGAGACCCAGTACTTC	CASSPLGLAGFQETQYF
TRBJ2-1	TRBV7-9	TRBD1	NA	TGTGCCAGCAGCTTAGCGGGACAGCATTACAATGAGCAGTTCTTC	CASSLAGQHYNEQFF
TRBJ2-5	TRBV7-9	NA	NA	TGTGCCAGCAGCCACTCTACCCAAGAGACCCAGTACTTC	CASSHSTQETQYF
TRBJ1-5	TRBV7-9	TRBD1	NA	TGTGCCAGCAGCGCCCCGGGACAGGGTAATCAGCCCCAGCATTTT	CASSAPGQGNQPQHF
TRBJ1-5	TRBV28	TRBD1	NA	TGTGCCAGTCACTTACAGGGGGCGGGTCAGCCCCAGCATTTT	CASHLQGAGQPQHF
TRBJ2-1	TRBV5-4	TRBD1	NA	TGTGCCAGCAGCCGACAGGGAAGCGATGAGCAGTTCTTC	CASSRQGSDEQFF
TRBJ1-4	TRBV11-2	TRBD1	NA	TGTGCCAGCAGCGAACCACAGGGGGCTAATGAAAAACTGTTTTTT	CASSEPQGANEKLFF
TRBJ1-5	TRBV6-5	TRBD1	NA	TGTGCCAGCAGGAAGACAGGGGCGGGTCAGCCCCAGCATTTT	CASRKTGAGQPQHF
TRBJ1-5	TRBV6-6	TRBD1	NA	TGTGCCAGCAGCTCCGGACAGGATCAGCCCCAGCATTTT	CASSSGQDQPQHF
TRBJ2-3	TRBV6-4	NA	NA	TGTGCCAGCAGTGAGGTTAGCGGAAGCACAGATACGCAGTATTTT	CASSEVSGSTDTQYF
TRBJ1-2	TRBV18	NA	few	TGTGCCAGCTCACCGCCTACTCTAAACTATGGCTACACCTTC	CASSPPTLNYGYTF